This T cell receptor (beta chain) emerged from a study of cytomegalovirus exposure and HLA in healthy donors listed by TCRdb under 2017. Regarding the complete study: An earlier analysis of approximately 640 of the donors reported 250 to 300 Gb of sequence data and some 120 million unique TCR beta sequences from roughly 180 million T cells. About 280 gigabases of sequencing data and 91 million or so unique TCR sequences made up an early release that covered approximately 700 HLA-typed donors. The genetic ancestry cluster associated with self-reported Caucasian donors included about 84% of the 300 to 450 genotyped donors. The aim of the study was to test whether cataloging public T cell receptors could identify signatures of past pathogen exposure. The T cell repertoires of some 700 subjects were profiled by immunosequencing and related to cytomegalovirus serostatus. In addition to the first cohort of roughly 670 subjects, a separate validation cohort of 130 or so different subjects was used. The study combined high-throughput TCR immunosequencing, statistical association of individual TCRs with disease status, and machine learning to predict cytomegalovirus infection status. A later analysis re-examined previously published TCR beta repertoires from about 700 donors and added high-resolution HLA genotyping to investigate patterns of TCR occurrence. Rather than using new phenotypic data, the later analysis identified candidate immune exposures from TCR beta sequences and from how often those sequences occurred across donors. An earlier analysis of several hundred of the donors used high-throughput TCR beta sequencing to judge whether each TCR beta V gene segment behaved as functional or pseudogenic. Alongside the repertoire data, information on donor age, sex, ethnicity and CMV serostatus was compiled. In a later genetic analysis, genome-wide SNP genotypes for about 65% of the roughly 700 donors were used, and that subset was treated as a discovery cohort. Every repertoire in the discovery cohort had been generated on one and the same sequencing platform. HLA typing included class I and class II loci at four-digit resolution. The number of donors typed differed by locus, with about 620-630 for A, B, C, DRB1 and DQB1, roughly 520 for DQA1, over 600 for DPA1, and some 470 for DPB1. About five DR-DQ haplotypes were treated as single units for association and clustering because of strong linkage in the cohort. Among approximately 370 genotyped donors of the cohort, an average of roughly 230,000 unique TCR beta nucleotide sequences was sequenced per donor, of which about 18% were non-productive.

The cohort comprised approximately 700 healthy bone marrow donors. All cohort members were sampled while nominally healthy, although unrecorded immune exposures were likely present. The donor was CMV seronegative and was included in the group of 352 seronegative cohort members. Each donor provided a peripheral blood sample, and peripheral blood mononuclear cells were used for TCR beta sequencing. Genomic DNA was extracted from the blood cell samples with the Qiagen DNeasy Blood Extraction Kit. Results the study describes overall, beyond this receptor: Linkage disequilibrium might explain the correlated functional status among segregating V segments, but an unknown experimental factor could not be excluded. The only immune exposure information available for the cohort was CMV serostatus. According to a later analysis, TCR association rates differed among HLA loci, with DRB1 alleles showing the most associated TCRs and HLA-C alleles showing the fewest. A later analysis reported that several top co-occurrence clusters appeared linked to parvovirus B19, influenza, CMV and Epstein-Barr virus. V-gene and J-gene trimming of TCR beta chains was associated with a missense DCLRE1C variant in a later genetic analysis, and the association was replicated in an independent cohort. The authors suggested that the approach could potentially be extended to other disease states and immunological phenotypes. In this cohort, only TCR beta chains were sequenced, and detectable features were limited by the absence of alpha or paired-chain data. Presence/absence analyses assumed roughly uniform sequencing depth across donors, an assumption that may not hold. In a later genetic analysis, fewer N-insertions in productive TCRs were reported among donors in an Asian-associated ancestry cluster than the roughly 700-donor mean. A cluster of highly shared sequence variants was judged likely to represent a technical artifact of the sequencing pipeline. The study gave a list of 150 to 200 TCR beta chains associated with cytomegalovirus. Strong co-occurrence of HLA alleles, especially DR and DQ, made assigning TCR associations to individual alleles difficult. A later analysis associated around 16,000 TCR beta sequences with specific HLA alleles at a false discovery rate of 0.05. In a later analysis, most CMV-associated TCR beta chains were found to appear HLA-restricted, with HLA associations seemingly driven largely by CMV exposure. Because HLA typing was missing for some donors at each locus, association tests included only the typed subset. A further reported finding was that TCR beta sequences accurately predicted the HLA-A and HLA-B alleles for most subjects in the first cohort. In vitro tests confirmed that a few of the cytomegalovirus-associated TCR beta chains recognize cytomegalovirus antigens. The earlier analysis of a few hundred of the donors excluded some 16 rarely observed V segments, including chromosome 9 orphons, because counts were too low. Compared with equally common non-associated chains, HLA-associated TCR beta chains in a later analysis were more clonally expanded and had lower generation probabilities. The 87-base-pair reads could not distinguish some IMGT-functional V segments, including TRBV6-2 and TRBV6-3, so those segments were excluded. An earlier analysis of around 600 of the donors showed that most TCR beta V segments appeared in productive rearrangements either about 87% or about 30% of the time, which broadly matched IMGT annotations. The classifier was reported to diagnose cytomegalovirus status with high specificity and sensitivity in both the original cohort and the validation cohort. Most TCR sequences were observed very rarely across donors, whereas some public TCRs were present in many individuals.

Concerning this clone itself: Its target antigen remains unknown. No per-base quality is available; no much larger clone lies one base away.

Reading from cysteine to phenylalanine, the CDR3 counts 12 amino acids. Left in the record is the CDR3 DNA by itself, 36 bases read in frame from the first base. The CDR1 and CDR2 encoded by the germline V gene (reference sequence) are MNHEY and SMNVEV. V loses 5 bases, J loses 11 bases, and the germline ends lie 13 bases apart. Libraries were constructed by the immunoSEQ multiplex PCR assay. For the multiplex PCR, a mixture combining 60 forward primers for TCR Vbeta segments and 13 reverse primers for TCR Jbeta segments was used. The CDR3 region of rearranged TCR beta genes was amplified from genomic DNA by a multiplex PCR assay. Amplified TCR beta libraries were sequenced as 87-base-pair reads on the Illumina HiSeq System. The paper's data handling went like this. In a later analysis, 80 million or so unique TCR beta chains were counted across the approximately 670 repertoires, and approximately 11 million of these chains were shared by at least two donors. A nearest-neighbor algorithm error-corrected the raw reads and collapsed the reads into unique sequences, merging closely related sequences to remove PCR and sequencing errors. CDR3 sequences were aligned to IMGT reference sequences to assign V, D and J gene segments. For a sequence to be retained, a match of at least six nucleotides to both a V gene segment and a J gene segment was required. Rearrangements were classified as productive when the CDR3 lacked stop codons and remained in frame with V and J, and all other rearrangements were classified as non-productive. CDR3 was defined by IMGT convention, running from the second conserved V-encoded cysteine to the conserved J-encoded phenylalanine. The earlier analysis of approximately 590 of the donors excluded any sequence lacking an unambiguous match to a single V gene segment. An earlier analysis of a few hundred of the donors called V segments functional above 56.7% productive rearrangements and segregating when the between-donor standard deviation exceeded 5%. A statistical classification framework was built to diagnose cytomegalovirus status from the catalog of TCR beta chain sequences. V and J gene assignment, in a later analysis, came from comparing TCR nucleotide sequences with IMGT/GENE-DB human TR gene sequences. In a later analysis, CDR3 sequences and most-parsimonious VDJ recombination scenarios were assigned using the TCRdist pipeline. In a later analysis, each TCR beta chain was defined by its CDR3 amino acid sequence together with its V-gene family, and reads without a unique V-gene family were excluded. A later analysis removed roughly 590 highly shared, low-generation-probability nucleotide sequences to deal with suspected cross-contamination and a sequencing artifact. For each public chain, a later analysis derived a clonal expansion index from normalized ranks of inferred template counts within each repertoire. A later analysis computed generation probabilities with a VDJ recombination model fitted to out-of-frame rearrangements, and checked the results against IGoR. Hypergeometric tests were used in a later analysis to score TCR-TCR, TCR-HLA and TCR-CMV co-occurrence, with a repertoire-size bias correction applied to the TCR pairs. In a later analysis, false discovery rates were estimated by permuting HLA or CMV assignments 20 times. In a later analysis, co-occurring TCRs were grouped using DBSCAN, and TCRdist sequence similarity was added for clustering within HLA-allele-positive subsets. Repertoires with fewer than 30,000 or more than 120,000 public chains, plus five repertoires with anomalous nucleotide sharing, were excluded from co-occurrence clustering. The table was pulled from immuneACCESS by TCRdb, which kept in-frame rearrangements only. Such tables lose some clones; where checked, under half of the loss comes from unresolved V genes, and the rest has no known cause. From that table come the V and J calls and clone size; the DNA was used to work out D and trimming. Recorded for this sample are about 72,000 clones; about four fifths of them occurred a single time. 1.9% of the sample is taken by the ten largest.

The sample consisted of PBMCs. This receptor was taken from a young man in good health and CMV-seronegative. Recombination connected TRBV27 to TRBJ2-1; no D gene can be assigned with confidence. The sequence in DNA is TGTGCCAGCAGTCCGTCCTACTCACAGCAGTTCTTC. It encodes CASSPSYSQQFF.